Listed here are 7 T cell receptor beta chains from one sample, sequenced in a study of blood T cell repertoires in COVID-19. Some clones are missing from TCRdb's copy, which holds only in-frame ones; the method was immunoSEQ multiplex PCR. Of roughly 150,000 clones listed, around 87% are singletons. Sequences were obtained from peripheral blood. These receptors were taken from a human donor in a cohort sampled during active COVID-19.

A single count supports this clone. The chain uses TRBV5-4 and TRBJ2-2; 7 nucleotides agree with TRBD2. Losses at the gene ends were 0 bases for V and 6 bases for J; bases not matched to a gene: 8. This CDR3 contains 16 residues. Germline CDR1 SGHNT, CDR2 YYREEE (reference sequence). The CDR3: CASSLGTRGRAGELFF. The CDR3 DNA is TGTGCCAGCAGCTTGGGGACTAGAGGGAGGGCCGGGGAGCTGTTTTTT.

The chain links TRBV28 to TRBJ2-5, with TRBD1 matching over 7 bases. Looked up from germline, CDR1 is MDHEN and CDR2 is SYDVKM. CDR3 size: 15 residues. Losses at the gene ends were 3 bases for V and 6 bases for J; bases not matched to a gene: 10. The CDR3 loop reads CASSFLQGSKQTQYF. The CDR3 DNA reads TGTGCCAGCAGTTTCCTACAGGGGTCTAAGCAGACCCAGTACTTC.

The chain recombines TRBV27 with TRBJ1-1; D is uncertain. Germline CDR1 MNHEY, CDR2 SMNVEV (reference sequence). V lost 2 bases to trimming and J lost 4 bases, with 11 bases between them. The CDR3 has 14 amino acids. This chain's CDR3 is CASSLVRGSTEAFF. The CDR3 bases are TGTGCCAGCAGTTTAGTTCGGGGTAGCACTGAAGCTTTCTTT.

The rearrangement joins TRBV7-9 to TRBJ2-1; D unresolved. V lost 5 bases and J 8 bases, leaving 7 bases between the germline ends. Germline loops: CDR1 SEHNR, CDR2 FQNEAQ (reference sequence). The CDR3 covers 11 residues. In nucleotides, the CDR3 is TGTGCCAGCAGCCCCTATGATGAGCAGTTCTTC. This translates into CASSPYDEQFF.

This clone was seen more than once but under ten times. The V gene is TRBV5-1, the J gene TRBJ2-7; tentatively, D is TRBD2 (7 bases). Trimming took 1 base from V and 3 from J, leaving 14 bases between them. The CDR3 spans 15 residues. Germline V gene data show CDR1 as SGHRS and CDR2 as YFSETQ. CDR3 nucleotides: TGCGCCAGCAGCTTGCGAGGCGGGGGCTACTACGAGCAGTACTTC. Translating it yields CASSLRGGGYYEQYF.

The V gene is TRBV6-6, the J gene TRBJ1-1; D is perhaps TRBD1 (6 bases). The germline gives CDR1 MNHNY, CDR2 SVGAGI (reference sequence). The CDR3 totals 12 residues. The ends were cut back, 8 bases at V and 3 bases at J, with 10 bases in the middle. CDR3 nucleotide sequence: TGTGCCAGCGTAAGGGGGTACACTGAAGCTTTCTTT. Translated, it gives CASVRGYTEAFF.

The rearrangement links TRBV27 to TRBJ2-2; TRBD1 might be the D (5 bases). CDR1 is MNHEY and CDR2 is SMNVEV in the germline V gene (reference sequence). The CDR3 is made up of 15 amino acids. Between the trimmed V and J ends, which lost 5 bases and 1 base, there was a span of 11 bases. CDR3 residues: CASSRGRGNTGELFF. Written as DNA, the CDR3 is TGTGCCAGCAGTCGCGGTAGGGGGAACACCGGGGAGCTGTTTTTT.